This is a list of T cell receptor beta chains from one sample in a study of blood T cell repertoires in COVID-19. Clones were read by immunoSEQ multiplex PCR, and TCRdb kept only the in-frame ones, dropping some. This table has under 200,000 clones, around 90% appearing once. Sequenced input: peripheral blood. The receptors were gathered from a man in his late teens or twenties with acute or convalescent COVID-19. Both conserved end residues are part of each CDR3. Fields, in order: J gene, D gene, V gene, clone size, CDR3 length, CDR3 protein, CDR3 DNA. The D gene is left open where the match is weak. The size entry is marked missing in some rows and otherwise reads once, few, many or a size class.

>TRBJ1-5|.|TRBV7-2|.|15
CASSLSGTNNQPQHF
TGTGCCAGCAGCTTGTCCGGGACAAACAATCAGCCCCAGCATTTT
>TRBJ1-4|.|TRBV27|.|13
CARTGGRNEKLFF
TGTGCCAGGACGGGAGGCAGGAACGAAAAACTGTTTTTT
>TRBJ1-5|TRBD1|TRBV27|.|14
CASSSGTGYQPQHF
TGTGCCAGCAGTTCCGGGACAGGGTACCAGCCCCAGCATTTT
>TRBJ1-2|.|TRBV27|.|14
CASSLRQVNYGYTF
TGTGCCAGCAGCCTTCGACAGGTCAACTATGGCTACACCTTC
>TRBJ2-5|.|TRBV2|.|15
CASMGDSGEQETQYF
TGTGCCAGCATGGGGGACTCCGGGGAACAAGAGACCCAGTACTTC
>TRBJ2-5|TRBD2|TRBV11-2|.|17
CASSTWTSGGGQETQYF
TGTGCCAGCAGCACCTGGACTAGCGGGGGTGGGCAAGAGACCCAGTACTTC
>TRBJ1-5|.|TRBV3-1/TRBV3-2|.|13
CASSETMGQPQHF
TGTGCCAGCAGCGAGACTATGGGTCAGCCCCAGCATTTT
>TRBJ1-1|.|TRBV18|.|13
CASSLQGGTEAFF
TGTGCCAGCTCACTACAGGGTGGTACTGAAGCTTTCTTT
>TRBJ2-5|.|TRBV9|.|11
CASEKQGTQYF
TGTGCCAGCGAAAAACAGGGGACCCAGTACTTC
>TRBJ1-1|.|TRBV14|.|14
CASSAEMANTEAFF
TGTGCCAGCAGCGCGGAGATGGCGAACACTGAAGCTTTCTTT
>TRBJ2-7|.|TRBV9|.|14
CASSVGEAAYEQYF
TGTGCCAGCAGCGTAGGGGAGGCAGCCTACGAGCAGTACTTC
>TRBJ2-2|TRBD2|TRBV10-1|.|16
CASSPVPAGEGGELFF
TGCGCCAGCAGTCCGGTTCCGGCGGGAGAGGGTGGGGAGCTGTTTTTT
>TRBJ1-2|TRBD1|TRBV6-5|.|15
CASTPPGQGGRGYTF
TGTGCCAGCACTCCGCCGGGACAGGGGGGTCGGGGCTACACCTTC
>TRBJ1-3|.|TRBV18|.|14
CASSPVTEGNTIYF
TGTGCCAGCTCACCAGTGACAGAAGGAAACACCATATATTTT
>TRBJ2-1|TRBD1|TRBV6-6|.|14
CASSAGTGVIEQFF
TGTGCCAGCAGTGCCGGGACAGGGGTAATTGAGCAGTTCTTC
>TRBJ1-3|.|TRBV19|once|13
CASSSSSGNTIYF
TGTGCCAGTTCCTCCAGTTCTGGAAACACCATATATTTT
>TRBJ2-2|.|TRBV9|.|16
CASSVFRVSDTGELFF
TGTGCCAGCAGCGTTTTCAGGGTGTCGGACACCGGGGAGCTGTTTTTT
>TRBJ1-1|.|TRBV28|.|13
CASQSGGNTEAFF
TGTGCCAGCCAATCCGGGGGAAACACTGAAGCTTTCTTT
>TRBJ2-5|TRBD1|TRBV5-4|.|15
CASSPGGGMGETQYF
TGTGCCAGCAGCCCAGGGGGCGGCATGGGAGAGACCCAGTACTTC
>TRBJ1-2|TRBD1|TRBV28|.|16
CASSTRRGQGSYGYTF
TGTGCCAGCAGTACTCGACGGGGACAGGGAAGCTATGGCTACACCTTC
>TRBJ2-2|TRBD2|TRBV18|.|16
CASSPETSGRTGELFF
TGTGCCAGCTCACCCGAAACTAGCGGGAGAACCGGGGAGCTGTTTTTT
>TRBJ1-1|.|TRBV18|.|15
CASSPQSGRNTEAFF
TGTGCCAGCTCACCGCAGAGTGGGAGGAACACTGAAGCTTTCTTT